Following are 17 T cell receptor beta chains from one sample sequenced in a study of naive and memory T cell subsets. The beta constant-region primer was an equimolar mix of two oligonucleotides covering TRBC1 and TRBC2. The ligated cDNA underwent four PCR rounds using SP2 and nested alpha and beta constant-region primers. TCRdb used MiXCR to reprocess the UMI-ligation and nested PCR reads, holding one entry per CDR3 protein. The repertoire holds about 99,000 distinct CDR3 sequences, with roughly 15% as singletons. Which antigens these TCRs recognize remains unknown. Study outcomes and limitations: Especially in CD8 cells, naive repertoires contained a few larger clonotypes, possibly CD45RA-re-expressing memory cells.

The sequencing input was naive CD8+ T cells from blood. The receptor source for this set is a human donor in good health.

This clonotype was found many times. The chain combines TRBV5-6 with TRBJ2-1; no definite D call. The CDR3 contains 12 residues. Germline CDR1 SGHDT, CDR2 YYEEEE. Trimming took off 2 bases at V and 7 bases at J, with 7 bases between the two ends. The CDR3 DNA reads TGTGCCAGCAGCTTTTCGGTGAATGAGCAGTTCTTC. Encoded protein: CASSFSVNEQFF.

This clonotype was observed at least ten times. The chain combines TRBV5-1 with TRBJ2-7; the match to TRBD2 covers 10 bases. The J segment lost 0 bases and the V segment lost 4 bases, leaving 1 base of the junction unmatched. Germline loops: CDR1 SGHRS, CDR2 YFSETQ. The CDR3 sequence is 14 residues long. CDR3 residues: CASSGTSASYEQYF. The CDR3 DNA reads TGCGCCAGCAGCGGGACTAGCGCCTCCTACGAGCAGTACTTC.

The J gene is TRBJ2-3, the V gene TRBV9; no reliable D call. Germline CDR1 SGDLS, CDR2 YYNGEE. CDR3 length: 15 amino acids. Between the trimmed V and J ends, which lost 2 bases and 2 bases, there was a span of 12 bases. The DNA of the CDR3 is TGTGCCAGCAGCGTTCAGGAGACTTTCACAGATACGCAGTATTTT. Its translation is CASSVQETFTDTQYF. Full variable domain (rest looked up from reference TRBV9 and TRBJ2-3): DSGVTQTPKHLITATGQRVTLRCSPRSGDLSVYWYQQSLDQGLQFLIQYYNGEERAKGNILERFSAQQFPDLHSELNLSSLELGDSALYFCASSVQETFTDTQYFGPGTRLTVL.

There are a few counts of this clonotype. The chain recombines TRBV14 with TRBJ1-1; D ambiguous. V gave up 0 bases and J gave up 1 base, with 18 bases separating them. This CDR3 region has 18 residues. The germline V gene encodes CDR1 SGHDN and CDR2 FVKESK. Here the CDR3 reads CASSQDLPTVFGNTEAFF. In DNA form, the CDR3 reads TGTGCCAGCAGCCAAGATCTTCCTACAGTTTTCGGGAACACTGAAGCTTTCTTT.

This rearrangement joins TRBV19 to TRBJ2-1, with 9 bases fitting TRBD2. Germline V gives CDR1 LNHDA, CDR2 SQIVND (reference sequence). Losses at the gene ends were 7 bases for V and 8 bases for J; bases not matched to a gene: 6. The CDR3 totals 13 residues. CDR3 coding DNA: TGTGCCAGTAAGCGGGGGGAGTGGGATGAGCAGTTCTTC. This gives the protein CASKRGEWDEQFF.

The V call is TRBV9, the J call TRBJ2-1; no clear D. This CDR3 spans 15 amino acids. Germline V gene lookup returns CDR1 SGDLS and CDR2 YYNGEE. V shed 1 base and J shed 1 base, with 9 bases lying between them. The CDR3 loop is CASSVSVGSYNEQFF. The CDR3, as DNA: TGTGCCAGCAGCGTAAGTGTCGGGTCCTACAATGAGCAGTTCTTC. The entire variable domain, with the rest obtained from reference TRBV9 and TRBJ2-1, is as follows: DSGVTQTPKHLITATGQRVTLRCSPRSGDLSVYWYQQSLDQGLQFLIQYYNGEERAKGNILERFSAQQFPDLHSELNLSSLELGDSALYFCASSVSVGSYNEQFFGPGTRLTVL.

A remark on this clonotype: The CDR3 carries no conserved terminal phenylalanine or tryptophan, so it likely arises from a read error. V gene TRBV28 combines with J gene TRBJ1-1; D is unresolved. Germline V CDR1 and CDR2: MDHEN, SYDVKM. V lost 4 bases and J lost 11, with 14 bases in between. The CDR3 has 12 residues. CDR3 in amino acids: CASSYQQREAFV. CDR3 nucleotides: TGTGCCAGCAGTTACCAACAGCGAGAGGCTTTCGTT.

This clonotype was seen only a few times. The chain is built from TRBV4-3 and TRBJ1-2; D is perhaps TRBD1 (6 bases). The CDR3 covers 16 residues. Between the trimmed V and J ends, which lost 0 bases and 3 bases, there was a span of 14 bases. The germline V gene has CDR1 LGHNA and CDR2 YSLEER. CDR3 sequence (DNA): TGCGCCAGCAGCCAAGATCGCGCAGGGGCGGACTATGGCTACACCTTC. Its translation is CASSQDRAGADYGYTF.

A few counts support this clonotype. CDR3 coding DNA: TGTGCCAGCAGCCAAGCGGTATCCGTTAGCTCCTACAATGAGCAGTTCTTC. Protein product: CASSQAVSVSSYNEQFF. The chain carries TRBV3-1 and TRBJ2-1; no reliable D call. Deletions cut 1 base from V and 0 bases from J, with 13 bases between. The CDR3 contains 17 residues. CDR1 is LGHDT and CDR2 is YNNKEL in the germline V gene (reference sequence).

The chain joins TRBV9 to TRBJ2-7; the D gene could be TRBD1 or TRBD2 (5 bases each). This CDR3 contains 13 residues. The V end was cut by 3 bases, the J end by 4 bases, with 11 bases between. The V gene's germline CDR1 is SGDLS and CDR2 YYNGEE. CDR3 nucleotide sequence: TGTGCCAGCAGCGCCGGGACGGATTACGAGCAGTACTTC. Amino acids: CASSAGTDYEQYF.

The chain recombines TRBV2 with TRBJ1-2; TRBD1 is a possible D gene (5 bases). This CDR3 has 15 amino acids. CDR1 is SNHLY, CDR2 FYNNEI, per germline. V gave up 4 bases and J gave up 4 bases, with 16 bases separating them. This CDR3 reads CASSVSGPSPYGYTF. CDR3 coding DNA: TGTGCCAGCAGTGTATCGGGGCCTTCCCCCTATGGCTACACCTTC.

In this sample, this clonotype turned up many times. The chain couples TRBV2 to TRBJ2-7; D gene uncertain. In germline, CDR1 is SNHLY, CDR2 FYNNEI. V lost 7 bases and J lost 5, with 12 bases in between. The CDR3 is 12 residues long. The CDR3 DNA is TGTGCCAGCACTGTCGGTTTCGACGAGCAGTACTTC. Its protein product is CASTVGFDEQYF.

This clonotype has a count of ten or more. CDR3 amino acids: CARKGPPLDIFPNYEQYF. The DNA for the CDR3 is TGTGCCCGCAAGGGCCCACCACTAGACATTTTTCCCAATTACGAGCAGTACTTC. The J gene is TRBJ2-7, the V gene TRBV18; D is possibly TRBD2 (5 bases). CDR1 and CDR2 (germline): KGHSH, LQKENI. Between the trimmed V and J ends, which lost 11 bases and 4 bases, there was a span of 33 bases. The CDR3 is 18 residues long.

The CDR3 sequence: CASSLIYEQYF. The CDR3 region has the DNA TGTGCCAGCAGTCTAATCTACGAGCAGTACTTC. V usage is TRBV6-1 and J usage is TRBJ2-7; unclear D gene. Looked up from germline, CDR1 is MNHNS and CDR2 is SASEGT. V was clipped by 5 bases and J by 3 bases, with 5 bases between them. The CDR3 runs 11 residues.

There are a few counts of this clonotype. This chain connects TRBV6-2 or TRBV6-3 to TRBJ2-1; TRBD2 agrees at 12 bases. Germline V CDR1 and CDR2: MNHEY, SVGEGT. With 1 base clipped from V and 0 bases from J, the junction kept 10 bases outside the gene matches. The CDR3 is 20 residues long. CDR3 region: CASSYLPGLAGRSSYNEQFF. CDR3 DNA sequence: TGTGCCAGCAGTTACTTACCGGGACTAGCGGGCAGAAGCTCCTACAATGAGCAGTTCTTC.

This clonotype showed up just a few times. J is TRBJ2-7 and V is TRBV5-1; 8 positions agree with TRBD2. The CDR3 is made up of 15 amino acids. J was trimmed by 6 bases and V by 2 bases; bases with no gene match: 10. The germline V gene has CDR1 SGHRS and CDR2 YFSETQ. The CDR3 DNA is TGCGCCAGCAGCTTCTACAGCGGGAGCTCAGGCGAGCAGTACTTC. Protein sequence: CASSFYSGSSGEQYF.

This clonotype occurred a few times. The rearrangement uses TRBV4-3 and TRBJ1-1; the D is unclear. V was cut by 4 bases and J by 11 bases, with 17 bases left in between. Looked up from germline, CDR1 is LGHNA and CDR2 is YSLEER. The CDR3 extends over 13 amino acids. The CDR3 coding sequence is TGCGCCAGCAGCCGGTCATCGGGTTCGGAGGCTTTCTTT. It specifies CASSRSSGSEAFF.